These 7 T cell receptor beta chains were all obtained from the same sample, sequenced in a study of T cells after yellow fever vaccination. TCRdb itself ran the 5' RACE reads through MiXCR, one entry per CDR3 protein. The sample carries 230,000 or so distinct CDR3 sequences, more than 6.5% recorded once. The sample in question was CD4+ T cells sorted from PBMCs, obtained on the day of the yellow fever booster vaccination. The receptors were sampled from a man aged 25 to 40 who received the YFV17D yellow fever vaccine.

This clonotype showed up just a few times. The CDR3 sequence is CASSFGQRTYGYTF. As DNA, the CDR3 is TGTGCCAGCAGCTTTGGACAGAGAACCTATGGCTACACCTTC. The chain couples TRBV7-2 to TRBJ1-2, with D tentatively TRBD1 (6 bases). CDR3 length equals 14 residues. Germline assignment: CDR1 SGHTA and CDR2 FQGNSA. Trimming took 3 bases from V and 4 from J, leaving 12 bases between them.

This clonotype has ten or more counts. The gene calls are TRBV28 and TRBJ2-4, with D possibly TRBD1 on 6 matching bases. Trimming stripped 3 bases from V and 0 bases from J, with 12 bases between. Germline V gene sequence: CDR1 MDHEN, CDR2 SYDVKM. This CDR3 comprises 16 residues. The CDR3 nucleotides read TGTGCCAGCAGTTTTGGGGGCCGGCTAGCCAAAAACATTCAGTACTTC. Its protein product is CASSFGGRLAKNIQYF. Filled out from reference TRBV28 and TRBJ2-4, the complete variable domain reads DVKVTQSSRYLVKRTGEKVFLECVQDMDHENMFWYRQDPGLGLRLIYFSYDVKMKEKGDIPEGYSVSREKKERFSLILESASTNQTSMYLCASSFGGRLAKNIQYFGAGTRLSVL.

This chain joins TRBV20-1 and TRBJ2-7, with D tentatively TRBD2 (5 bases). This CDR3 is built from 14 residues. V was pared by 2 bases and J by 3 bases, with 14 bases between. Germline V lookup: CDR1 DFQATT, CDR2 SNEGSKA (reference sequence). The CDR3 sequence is CSARPKRTGYEQYF. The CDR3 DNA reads TGCAGTGCTAGACCGAAGCGGACGGGCTACGAGCAGTACTTC.

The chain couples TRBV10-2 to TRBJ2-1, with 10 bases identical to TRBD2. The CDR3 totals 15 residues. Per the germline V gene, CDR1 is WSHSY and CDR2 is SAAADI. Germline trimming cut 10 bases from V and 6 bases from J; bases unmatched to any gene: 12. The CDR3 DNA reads TGCGCCACCTCCCTAGCGGGAGAACTCGGCAATGAGCAGTTCTTC. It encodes CATSLAGELGNEQFF.

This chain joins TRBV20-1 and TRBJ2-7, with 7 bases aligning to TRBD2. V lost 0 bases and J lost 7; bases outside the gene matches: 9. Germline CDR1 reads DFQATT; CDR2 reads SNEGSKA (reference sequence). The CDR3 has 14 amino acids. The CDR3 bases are TGCAGTGCTAGAGAAGCTAGCGGAGCGAGGGAGCAGTACTTC. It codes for CSAREASGAREQYF.

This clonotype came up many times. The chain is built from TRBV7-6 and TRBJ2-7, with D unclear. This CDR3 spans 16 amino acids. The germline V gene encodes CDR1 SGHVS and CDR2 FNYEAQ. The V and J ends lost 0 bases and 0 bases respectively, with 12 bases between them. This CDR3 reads CASSLAPAAGSYEQYF. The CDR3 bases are TGTGCCAGCAGCTTAGCGCCGGCGGCAGGCTCCTACGAGCAGTACTTC.

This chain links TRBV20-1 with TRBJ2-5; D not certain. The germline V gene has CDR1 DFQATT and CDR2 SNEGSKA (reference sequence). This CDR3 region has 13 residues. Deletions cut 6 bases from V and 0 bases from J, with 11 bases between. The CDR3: CSAPTDYQETQYF. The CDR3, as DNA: TGCAGTGCCCCTACGGATTACCAAGAGACCCAGTACTTC.